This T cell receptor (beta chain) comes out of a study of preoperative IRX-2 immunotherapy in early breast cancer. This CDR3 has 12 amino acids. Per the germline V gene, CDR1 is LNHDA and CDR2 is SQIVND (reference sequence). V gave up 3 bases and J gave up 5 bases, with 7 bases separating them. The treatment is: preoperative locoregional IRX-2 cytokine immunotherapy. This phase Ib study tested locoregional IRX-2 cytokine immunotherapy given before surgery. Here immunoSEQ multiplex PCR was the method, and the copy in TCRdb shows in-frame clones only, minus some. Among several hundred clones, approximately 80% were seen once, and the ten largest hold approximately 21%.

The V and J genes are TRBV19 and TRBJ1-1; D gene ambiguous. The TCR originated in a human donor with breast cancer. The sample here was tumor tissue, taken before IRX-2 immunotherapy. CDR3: CASSIRPTEAFF. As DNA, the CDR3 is TGTGCCAGTAGTATTCGACCGACTGAAGCTTTCTTT.